This passage covers 14 T cell receptor beta chains from one sample sequenced in a study of CD8+ T cells in alopecia areata. RNA was isolated and reverse transcribed to cDNA, the sequencing template. Some clones are missing from TCRdb's copy, which holds only in-frame ones; the method was immunoSEQ multiplex PCR. The repertoire includes 140,000 to 150,000 clones, roughly 50% of them detected once, and about 6% sits in the top ten. Sequencing was performed on CD4+ T cells sorted from blood, taken at week 0. All receptors derive from a human donor with alopecia areata.

The V gene is TRBV6-5, the J gene TRBJ1-1; D might be TRBD1 (5 bases). With 0 bases removed from V and 1 base from J, the gap between germline ends came to 9 bases. Germline CDR1 MNHEY, CDR2 SVGAGI. The CDR3 has 15 residues. Here the CDR3 reads CASSYSRGRNTEAFF. Here the CDR3 DNA reads TGTGCCAGCAGTTACTCGAGGGGTAGGAACACTGAAGCTTTCTTT.

This clone was counted a few times. J is TRBJ2-7 and V is TRBV11-2; 9 bases line up with TRBD1. CDR3 length: 14 amino acids. CDR1 is SGHAT, CDR2 FQNNGV, per germline. The junction had 11 bases not matched to a gene; V was cut back by 5 bases and J by 9 bases. Here the CDR3 DNA reads TGTGCCAGCAGCCCTACAGGGGGCCCCCGGTTGCAGTACTTC. This codes for CASSPTGGPRLQYF.

The chain combines TRBV5-1 with TRBJ1-2; D is unresolved. V was clipped by 0 bases and J by 1 base, with 4 bases between them. The CDR3 has 13 amino acids. Germline V gene data show CDR1 as SGHRS and CDR2 as YFSETQ. The CDR3 reads CASSLVGNYGYTF. The CDR3 DNA is TGCGCCAGCAGCTTGGTCGGTAACTATGGCTACACCTTC.

A remark on this clone: This is likely an artifact of a read error, given a far larger clone one base away. At the DNA level, this CDR3 is encoded by other sequences in the same sample as well. This chain joins TRBV2 and TRBJ2-5; D tentatively reads TRBD1 or TRBD2 (6 bases each). This CDR3 region has 13 residues. Per the germline V gene, CDR1 is SNHLY and CDR2 is FYNNEI. For the CDR3, the DNA is TGTGCCAGCATGGGGGGCATGCAAGAAACCCAGTACTTC. Amino acid sequence: CASMGGMQETQYF.

The genes are TRBV30 and TRBJ1-6; no definite D call. CDR1 is GTSNPN, CDR2 SVGIG, per germline (reference sequence). This CDR3 has 11 amino acids. Trimming removed 0 bases from V and 10 bases from J, with 4 bases in between. As DNA, the CDR3 is TGTGCCTGGAGTGTCGGATCACCCCTCCACTTT. Translating it yields CAWSVGSPLHF.

V is TRBV5-1 and J is TRBJ2-1; perhaps TRBD1 as D (5 bases). CDR1 is SGHRS and CDR2 is YFSETQ in the germline V gene. The CDR3 contains 12 residues. V was shortened by 4 bases and J by 9 bases, with 11 bases between the two germline ends. In DNA, the CDR3 is TGCGCCAGCAGCGCCAGGGTTACTGAGCAGTTCTTC. This gives the protein CASSARVTEQFF.

The gene calls are TRBV2 and TRBJ2-2, with TRBD1 identical over 8 bases. V trimming: 6 bases; J trimming: 5 bases; junction bases outside the gene matches: 8. Germline CDR1 is SNHLY and CDR2 is FYNNEI. CDR3 size: 15 residues. The DNA of the CDR3 is TGTGCCAGCAGCCCCGGACAGGGACGGACCGGGGAGCTGTTTTTT. Protein: CASSPGQGRTGELFF.

The chain links TRBV5-1 to TRBJ2-5, with D hard to call. The CDR3 sequence is 13 residues long. CDR1 SGHRS and CDR2 YFSETQ come from the germline V gene. V lost 0 bases and J 5 bases, leaving 8 bases between the germline ends. The CDR3 DNA sequence: TGCGCCAGCAGCTTGGGGCAGTACGAGACCCAGTACTTC. This gives the protein CASSLGQYETQYF.

V usage is TRBV29-1 and J usage is TRBJ1-6; 8 bases are a match to TRBD1. The V segment lost 3 bases and the J segment 6 bases; nucleotides outside the gene matches: 10. Germline V gives CDR1 SQVTM, CDR2 ANQGSEA. CDR3 length equals 16 residues. The CDR3 DNA is TGCAGCGTTGACCCAGCGACAGGGGCTGTTAATTCACCCCTCCACTTT. This encodes CSVDPATGAVNSPLHF.

The sample holds a few counts of this clone. The rearrangement links TRBV6-1 to TRBJ1-6; D perhaps matches TRBD1 (5 bases). Trimming took 5 bases from V and 12 from J, leaving 11 bases between them. The germline CDR1 and CDR2 sequences are MNHNS and SASEGT. The CDR3 totals 12 residues. CDR3 nucleotide sequence: TGTGCCAGCAGTCGGGACGGAGGACCCCTCCACTTT. It translates to CASSRDGGPLHF.

The V gene is TRBV7-2, the J gene TRBJ2-3; D is undetermined. The germline V and J ends were trimmed by 6 bases and 0 bases, with 10 bases remaining between them. CDR3 length equals 14 residues. CDR1 and CDR2 from the germline V gene are SGHTA and FQGNSA. Here the CDR3 reads CASRQLFSTDTQYF. As DNA, the CDR3 is TGTGCCAGCAGACAACTTTTCAGCACAGATACGCAGTATTTT.

CDR3 bases: TGTGCCAGCAGTGGTGGGGGTAACCGAGCCTACGAGCAGTACTTC. Its translation is CASSGGGNRAYEQYF. This chain uses TRBV2 with TRBJ2-7; perhaps D is TRBD1 or TRBD2 (5 bases each). The germline V and J ends were trimmed by 4 bases and 2 bases, with 15 bases remaining between them. The CDR3 has 15 residues. Looked up from germline, CDR1 is SNHLY and CDR2 is FYNNEI.

The CDR3 region has the DNA TGTGCCAGCAGCTCCGACCGAGTGTCCACCGGGGAGCTGTTTTTT. This codes for CASSSDRVSTGELFF. The V and J genes are TRBV5-4 and TRBJ2-2; no clear D. The CDR3 consists of 15 residues. With 3 bases removed from V and 4 bases from J, the gap between germline ends came to 13 bases. Germline V gene sequence: CDR1 SGHNT, CDR2 YYREEE (reference sequence).

The chain combines TRBV5-1 with TRBJ2-6, with a weak D call TRBD2 (5 bases). The CDR3 is 14 amino acids. Between the trimmed V and J ends, which lost 4 bases and 5 bases, there was a span of 10 bases. Looked up from germline, CDR1 is SGHRS and CDR2 is YFSETQ. In DNA form, the CDR3 reads TGCGCCAGCAGCGAGGGCCAGAGGGCCAACGTCCTGACTTTC. Protein: CASSEGQRANVLTF.